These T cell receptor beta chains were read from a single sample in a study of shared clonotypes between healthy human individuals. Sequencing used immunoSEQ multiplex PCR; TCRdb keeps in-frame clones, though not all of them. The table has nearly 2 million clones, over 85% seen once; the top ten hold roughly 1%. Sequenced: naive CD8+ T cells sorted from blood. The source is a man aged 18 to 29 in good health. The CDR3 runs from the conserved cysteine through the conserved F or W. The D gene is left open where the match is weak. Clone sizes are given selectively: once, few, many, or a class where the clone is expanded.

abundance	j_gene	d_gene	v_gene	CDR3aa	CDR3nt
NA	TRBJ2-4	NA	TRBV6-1	CACTPIRGPGGIQYF	TGTGCCTGCACCCCTATTCGGGGGCCTGGGGGCATTCAGTACTTC
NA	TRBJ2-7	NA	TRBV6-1	CASSDWGNYEQYF	TGTGCCAGCAGTGACTGGGGGAACTACGAGCAGTACTTC
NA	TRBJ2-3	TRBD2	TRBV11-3	CASSFGLAGRTDTQYF	TGTGCCAGCAGCTTTGGACTAGCGGGGAGGACAGATACGCAGTATTTT
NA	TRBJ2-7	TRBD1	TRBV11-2	CASSWDRTYEQYF	TGTGCCAGCAGCTGGGACAGGACCTACGAGCAGTACTTC
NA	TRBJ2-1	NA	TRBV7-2	CASSLGSYNEQFF	TGTGCCAGCAGTTTAGGTTCCTACAATGAGCAGTTCTTC
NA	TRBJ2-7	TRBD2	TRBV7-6	CASSSLGVAGEGEQYF	TGTGCCAGCAGCTCCCTGGGAGTAGCGGGCGAAGGGGAGCAGTACTTC
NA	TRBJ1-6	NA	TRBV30	CAWNYGVDSPLHF	TGTGCCTGGAACTATGGGGTTGATTCACCCCTCCACTTT
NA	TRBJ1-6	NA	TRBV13	CASSLEGESPLHF	TGTGCCAGCAGCTTAGAAGGGGAGTCACCCCTCCACTTT
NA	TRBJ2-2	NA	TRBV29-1	CSVAGDTGELFF	TGCAGCGTTGCCGGGGACACCGGGGAGCTGTTTTTT
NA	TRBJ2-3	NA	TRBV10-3	CAISGGDSTDTQYF	TGTGCCATCAGTGGGGGTGATAGCACAGATACGCAGTATTTT
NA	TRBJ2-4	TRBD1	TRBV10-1	CASSESGTGGLNIQYF	TGCGCCAGCAGTGAGTCCGGGACAGGGGGATTGAACATTCAGTACTTC
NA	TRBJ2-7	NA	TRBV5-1	CASSLEITGMDEQYF	TGCGCCAGCAGCTTGGAGATAACAGGGATGGACGAGCAGTACTTC
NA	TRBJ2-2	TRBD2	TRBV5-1	CASHPGLAGENTGELFF	TGCGCCAGCCATCCGGGACTAGCGGGGGAGAACACCGGGGAGCTGTTTTTT
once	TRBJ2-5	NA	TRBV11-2	CASSSPFDRTYQETQYF	TGTGCCAGCAGCTCTCCCTTCGACAGGACGTACCAAGAGACCCAGTACTTC
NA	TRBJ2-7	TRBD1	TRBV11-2	CASSLVPTGSLEQYF	TGTGCCAGCAGCTTAGTACCGACAGGGAGCCTCGAGCAGTACTTC
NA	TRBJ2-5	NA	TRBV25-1	CASSAGQGMETQYF	TGTGCCAGCAGTGCGGGGCAGGGTATGGAGACCCAGTACTTC
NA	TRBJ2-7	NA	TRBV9	CASSVAIGYEQYF	TGTGCCAGCAGCGTAGCTATTGGCTACGAGCAGTACTTC
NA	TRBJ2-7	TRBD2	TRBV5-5	CASSFRAGGLLDEQYF	TGTGCCAGCAGCTTTAGGGCGGGGGGCCTCCTAGACGAGCAGTACTTC
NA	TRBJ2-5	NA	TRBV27	CASSLSIQQETQYF	TGTGCCAGCAGTTTATCGATACAGCAAGAGACCCAGTACTTC
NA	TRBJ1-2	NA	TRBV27	CASSLSPGTYYGYTF	TGTGCCAGCAGTTTATCTCCAGGGACTTACTATGGCTACACCTTC
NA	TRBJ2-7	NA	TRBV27	CASSYTGAYEQYF	TGTGCCAGCAGTTATACAGGAGCCTACGAGCAGTACTTC
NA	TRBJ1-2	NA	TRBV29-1	CSVFPGEYYGYTF	TGCAGCGTTTTCCCAGGAGAATACTATGGCTACACCTTC
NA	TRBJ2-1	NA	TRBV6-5	CASSSGPYNEQFF	TGTGCCAGCAGTAGCGGGCCCTACAATGAGCAGTTCTTC
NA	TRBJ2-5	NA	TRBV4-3	CASSQEWPLVSETQYF	TGCGCCAGCAGCCAAGAATGGCCCCTAGTCTCGGAGACCCAGTACTTC